The entry below describes one TCR beta chain. Germline V gene sequence: CDR1 SGHRS, CDR2 YFSETQ. The CDR3 consists of 16 residues. The data stem from a study of T cells expressing NK-cell markers. Study as a whole: In sorted CD3+CD56+NKG2C+, CD3+CD56+NKG2C- and CD3+CD56-NKG2C+ T cells, TCR beta repertoires were obtained. Among the eight sequenced donors, seven tested HCMV-seropositive and one tested seronegative.

TCRdb re-called the 5' RACE reads; every CDR3 protein appears as one record, without DNA. The sample totals about 550,000 distinct CDR3 sequences. The chain combines TRBV5-1 with TRBJ2-2; with no DNA, the TCRdb D assignment of TRBD2 cannot be verified. Sequencing used blood T cells: a sorted CD56 or NKG2C T cell subset, CD4+ or CD8+ T cells, or bulk PBMC T cells (not recorded which). The receptor's source is a man aged 18 to 30 in good health. The CDR3 here is CATKLPGLASTGELFF.